This entry is about one TCR beta chain. Germline assignment: CDR1 SGDLS and CDR2 YYNGEE. The V end lost 4 bases, the J end lost 1 base, and 20 bases lay between the germline ends. This CDR3 region has 17 residues. Beta-chain TCR CDR3 regions were amplified from RNA transcripts. An initial RT-PCR round employing HTBI primers preceded a second-round multiplex PCR. TCRdb analysed the multiplex PCR reads with MiXCR anew, one entry per CDR3 protein. The sample records hundreds of thousands of distinct CDR3 sequences, about 38% being singletons. The sample is drawn from a study of Graves' ophthalmopathy and Graves' hyperthyroidism.

Sequenced sample: peripheral blood. The chain recombines TRBV9 with TRBJ2-5, with D perhaps TRBD2 (8 bases). The receptor's source is an adult man with Graves' ophthalmopathy. CDR3 amino acids: CASSPQARGDSQETQYF. CDR3 in DNA: TGTGCCAGCAGCCCCCAGGCGCGGGGGGACAGCCAAGAGACCCAGTACTTC.